One and the same sample provided the 12 T cell receptor beta chains below, sequenced in a study of beta chain features in type 1 diabetes. All of the isolated RNA was reverse transcribed, so expressed TCRB transcripts were sequenced. TCRdb's table, derived via immunoSEQ multiplex PCR, lists solely in-frame clones and lacks some. This table holds 200,000 to 250,000 clones, 27% found once. Sequenced sample: central memory CD4+ T cells from blood. All receptors derive from a man aged 25-40 years in good health.

This clone has more than one count but fewer than ten. This CDR3 reads CAWRKAQEHNYGYTF. The DNA for the CDR3 is TGTGCCTGGAGGAAGGCACAGGAGCATAACTATGGCTACACCTTC. The chain recombines TRBV30 with TRBJ1-2; maybe TRBD1 (5 bases). This CDR3 region has 15 residues. Germline assignment: CDR1 GTSNPN and CDR2 SVGIG (reference sequence). The ends were cut back, 3 bases at V and 1 base at J, with 15 bases in the middle.

In this sample, this clone turned up a few times. The chain joins TRBV5-4 to TRBJ2-7; D not certain. The CDR3 extends over 11 amino acids. Trimming shortened V by 4 bases and J by 4 bases, and 6 bases separated the two germline ends. Per the germline V gene, CDR1 is SGHNT and CDR2 is YYREEE (reference sequence). The CDR3: CASSTQYEQYF. The CDR3 region has the DNA TGTGCCAGCAGCACACAGTACGAGCAGTACTTC.

The V call is TRBV5-5, the J call TRBJ1-2; no clear D. With 4 bases removed from V and 2 bases from J, the gap between germline ends came to 12 bases. This CDR3 contains 14 residues. Germline V gives CDR1 SGHKS, CDR2 YYEKEE (reference sequence). Here the CDR3 reads CASSAPYRNYGYTF. The CDR3 nucleotides are TGTGCCAGCAGCGCGCCCTACCGAAACTATGGCTACACCTTC.

This clone was counted only a few times. The chain combines TRBV18 with TRBJ2-7; D is unresolved. V was clipped by 3 bases and J by 0 bases, with 12 bases between them. The CDR3 contains 15 residues. Germline CDR1 reads KGHSH; CDR2 reads LQKENI. CDR3 loop: CASSPEQYASYEQYF. The CDR3 DNA reads as TGTGCCAGCTCACCGGAGCAGTACGCCTCCTACGAGCAGTACTTC.

The chain has TRBV7-2 and TRBJ2-1; 7 nucleotides align to TRBD2. This CDR3 is 15 amino acids long. CDR1 is SGHTA, CDR2 FQGNSA, per germline. V lost 4 bases, J lost 2 bases, and 5 bases stayed unmatched. The CDR3 coding sequence is TGTGCCAGCAGCTCGGGACTACTTGCCTACAATGAGCAGTTCTTC. It is translated as CASSSGLLAYNEQFF.

The chain joins TRBV10-3 to TRBJ2-7; TRBD2 agrees at 9 bases. Trimming took 2 bases from V and 3 from J; bases not matched to a gene: 8. CDR1 ENHRY and CDR2 SYGVKD come from the germline V gene. This CDR3 contains 16 residues. In DNA form, the CDR3 reads TGTGCCATCAGTGAGATTCCCCTAGCGGGGTTCTACGAGCAGTACTTC. The encoded protein is CAISEIPLAGFYEQYF.

This rearrangement joins TRBV5-1 to TRBJ2-4, with 7 bases that match TRBD1. V was clipped by 4 bases and J by 6 bases; unmatched bases: 10. Germline CDR1 is SGHRS and CDR2 is YFSETQ. The CDR3 extends over 15 amino acids. The CDR3 nucleotides read TGCGCCAGCAGCCCCGTTCCGGGACAGACAAACATTCAGTACTTC. This encodes CASSPVPGQTNIQYF.

This chain links TRBV29-1 with TRBJ2-4; 8 bases are shared with TRBD1. This CDR3 is built from 15 residues. From germline, CDR1 is SQVTM and CDR2 ANQGSEA. With 7 bases clipped from V and 6 bases from J, the junction kept 14 bases outside the gene matches. The CDR3 spells CSASTGTGGGNIQYF. In nucleotides, the CDR3 is TGCAGCGCATCAACCGGGACAGGAGGAGGAAACATTCAGTACTTC. The entire variable domain, with the rest obtained from reference TRBV29-1 and TRBJ2-4, is as follows: SAVISQKPSRDICQRGTSLTIQCQVDSQVTMMFWYRQQPGQSLTLIATANQGSEATYESGFVIDKFPISRPNLTFSTLTVSNMSPEDSSIYLCSASTGTGGGNIQYFGAGTRLSVL.

To note about this clone: A read error may produce the germline difference seen at one junction end. This sequence joins TRBV6-5 and TRBJ1-5; 7 positions agree with TRBD1. CDR3 length: 14 residues. Per germline, CDR1 MNHEY and CDR2 SVGAGI. The CDR3 region is CAISERQGSQPQHF. The CDR3 coding sequence is TGTGCCATCAGTGAAAGACAGGGTAGTCAGCCCCAGCATTTT.

The J gene is TRBJ2-7, the V gene TRBV29-1; D unclear. Germline CDR1 is SQVTM and CDR2 is ANQGSEA. V was trimmed by 7 bases and J by 2 bases, leaving 12 bases between them. The CDR3 consists of 12 residues. The CDR3: CSGEEPAYEQYF. The CDR3 DNA follows: TGCAGCGGTGAGGAACCCGCCTACGAGCAGTACTTC.

The chain carries TRBV10-3 and TRBJ2-7, with D possibly matching TRBD1 (5 bases). Trimming cost V 6 bases and J 3 bases, with 12 bases left between them. CDR3 length: 13 residues. Germline assignment: CDR1 ENHRY and CDR2 SYGVKD. CDR3 in amino acids: CAISPAGNYEQYF. The CDR3 nucleotides read TGTGCCATCAGCCCGGCAGGGAACTACGAGCAGTACTTC.

This clone occurred a few times. The chain carries TRBV6-6 and TRBJ1-1; 7 bases agree with TRBD1. Germline V gene sequence: CDR1 MNHNY, CDR2 SVGAGI (reference sequence). V was pared by 4 bases and J by 0 bases, with 8 bases of the junction left unmatched. The CDR3 loop spans 16 amino acids. This CDR3 is CASSLGQKGMNTEAFF. CDR3 sequence (DNA): TGTGCCAGCAGTTTGGGACAGAAGGGGATGAACACTGAAGCTTTCTTT.